The TCR beta chain described here comes from a study of T cells in Graves' hyperthyroidism and ophthalmopathy. Turning to this clonotype: Its antigen is unidentified.

RNA transcripts yielded amplified TCR beta CDR3 regions. A first-round RT-PCR of the TCR CDR3 used the HTBI primer set. TCRdb recomputed calls from the multiplex PCR reads with MiXCR, one row per CDR3 protein. The sample has about 520,000 distinct CDR3 sequences; around a quarter are singletons. From germline, CDR1 is SGHTA and CDR2 FQGNSA. CDR3 length equals 16 residues. V was cut by 6 bases and J by 1 base, with 18 bases left in between. Study conclusions and caveats: Ophthalmopathy, which appeared later, was predicted by the model a median 6.5 months before onset. Blood also showed most of the thyroid clonotypes that were expanded above 0.001.

The receptor was isolated from a woman in her twenties or thirties with Graves' ophthalmopathy. This chain connects TRBV7-2 to TRBJ2-5; no firm D call. Sequenced sample: blood. DNA for the CDR3: TGTGCCAGCAGTCTACGTATGTCGCTCCTCCAAGAGACCCAGTACTTC. Residues: CASSLRMSLLQETQYF. Full variable domain (outside the CDR3, taken from reference TRBV7-2 and TRBJ2-5): GAGVSQSPSNKVTEKGKDVELRCDPISGHTALYWYRQSLGQGLEFLIYFQGNSAPDKSGLPSDRFSAERTGGSVSTLTIQRTQQEDSAVYLCASSLRMSLLQETQYFGPGTRLLVL.